The 20 T cell receptor beta chains listed next were all sequenced from one sample in a study of shared clonotypes between healthy human individuals. The data were produced by immunoSEQ multiplex PCR, yet TCRdb's version contains in-frame clones alone and is incomplete. Seen here are about 680,000 clones, around 92% observed once, and the top ten hold approximately 25%. Positive CCR7 selection of CD45RO-negative cells yielded the naive CD8 cells, and terminally differentiated effector memory CD45RA+ cells were excluded. Input material: naive CD8+ T cells sorted from blood. These receptors came from a young man in good health.

The V call is TRBV10-3, the J call TRBJ2-7, with D unclear. V was shortened by 3 bases and J by 4 bases, with 7 bases between the two germline ends. CDR1 is ENHRY, CDR2 SYGVKD, per germline. The CDR3 is made up of 12 amino acids. The CDR3 region has the DNA TGTGCCATCAGTGACGGGTGGTACGAGCAGTACTTC. It yields the protein CAISDGWYEQYF.

The genes are TRBV28 and TRBJ1-1, with a possible D match to TRBD1 (5 bases). This CDR3 region has 13 residues. V shed 1 base and J shed 7 bases, with 10 bases lying between them. Germline CDR1 MDHEN, CDR2 SYDVKM. CDR3 in DNA: TGTGCCAGCAGTTTATTGGGGGAAGATGAAGCTTTCTTT. As protein: CASSLLGEDEAFF.

The chain is built from TRBV10-3 and TRBJ2-2, with 10 positions matching TRBD2. Germline values: CDR1 ENHRY, CDR2 SYGVKD. The CDR3 runs 19 residues. Trimming cost V 3 bases and J 5 bases; bases outside gene matches: 15. CDR3: CAISDRDRLAGDTTGELFF. In nucleotides, the CDR3 is TGTGCCATCAGTGACCGAGACCGACTAGCGGGTGATACAACCGGGGAGCTGTTTTTT.

The rearrangement joins TRBV6-5 to TRBJ2-2; a weak D match, TRBD1 (5 bases). Between the trimmed V and J ends, which lost 3 bases and 4 bases, there was a span of 9 bases. The CDR3 extends over 14 amino acids. CDR1 is MNHEY, CDR2 SVGAGI, per germline. CDR3 DNA: TGTGCCAGCAGTTATGGACACCTCACCGGGGAGCTGTTTTTT. As protein: CASSYGHLTGELFF.

The chain combines TRBV27 with TRBJ1-5; TRBD1 might be the D (6 bases). V lost 3 bases to trimming and J lost 6 bases, with 12 bases between them. Germline V gives CDR1 MNHEY, CDR2 SMNVEV (reference sequence). CDR3 length: 14 amino acids. CDR3 in DNA: TGTGCCAGCAGTTTCGCACAGGGAGGTCAGCCCCAGCATTTT. This gives the protein CASSFAQGGQPQHF.

This clone was recorded only once. This chain joins TRBV13 and TRBJ2-2; 10 bases are a match to TRBD2. V dropped 8 bases and J dropped 6; count of bases not matched to a gene: 0. The CDR3 spans 12 residues. The germline V gene encodes CDR1 PRHDT and CDR2 FYEKMQ (reference sequence). The CDR3 sequence: CASLAGAGELFF. The CDR3, as DNA: TGTGCCAGCCTAGCGGGAGCCGGGGAGCTGTTTTTT.

This CDR3 is CASSIHPTSGRTGELFF. In DNA, the CDR3 is TGTGCCAGCAGCATCCACCCGACTAGCGGGAGGACCGGGGAGCTGTTTTTT. This sequence joins TRBV9 and TRBJ2-2, with 13 bases that match TRBD2. Germline loops: CDR1 SGDLS, CDR2 YYNGEE. This CDR3 is 17 amino acids long. The V and J ends lost 4 bases and 5 bases, in that order; junction bases with no gene match: 8. The whole variable domain, filled in from reference TRBV9 and TRBJ2-2, reads DSGVTQTPKHLITATGQRVTLRCSPRSGDLSVYWYQQSLDQGLQFLIQYYNGEERAKGNILERFSAQQFPDLHSELNLSSLELGDSALYFCASSIHPTSGRTGELFFGEGSRLTVL.

This clone was seen just once. This chain links TRBV18 with TRBJ1-3, with D unclear. From germline, CDR1 is KGHSH and CDR2 LQKENI. The germline V and J ends were trimmed by 3 bases and 0 bases, with 9 bases remaining between them. The CDR3 length is 15 residues. The CDR3 protein is CASSPDTYSGNTIYF. The CDR3 DNA is TGTGCCAGCTCACCCGACACGTACTCTGGAAACACCATATATTTT.

The rearrangement joins TRBV4-1 to TRBJ2-3, with D perhaps TRBD2 (6 bases). There are 15 residues in the CDR3. The germline gives CDR1 MGHRA, CDR2 YSYEKL. The V end was cut by 4 bases, the J end by 5 bases, with 16 bases between. The DNA of the CDR3 is TGCGCCAGCAGCCTCGGGGCGGGATCGCTAGATACGCAGTATTTT. It yields the protein CASSLGAGSLDTQYF.

This chain uses TRBV9 with TRBJ2-3, with D unclear. The length of the CDR3 is 14 residues. CDR1 and CDR2 from the germline V gene are SGDLS and YYNGEE. V was clipped by 3 bases and J by 0 bases, with 8 bases between them. The DNA for the CDR3 is TGTGCCAGCAGCGGGACCCCGAGCACAGATACGCAGTATTTT. It yields the protein CASSGTPSTDTQYF.

The chain uses TRBV4-1 and TRBJ2-7, with 8 bases matching TRBD1. The CDR3 is 14 residues long. J lost 4 bases, V lost 1 base, and 3 bases had no gene match. In germline, CDR1 is MGHRA, CDR2 YSYEKL. CDR3 protein: CASSQVDRGYEQYF. The CDR3 region has the DNA TGCGCCAGCAGCCAAGTCGACAGGGGATACGAGCAGTACTTC.

There are a few counts of this clone. The chain is built from TRBV28 and TRBJ2-1; tentative D call: TRBD2 (6 bases). The CDR3 spans 15 residues. The germline CDR1 and CDR2 sequences are MDHEN and SYDVKM. The V gene lost 4 bases and the J gene lost 0 bases, with 10 bases spanning the gap. The CDR3 spells CASSYDGSSYNEQFF. The CDR3 DNA is TGTGCCAGCAGTTATGACGGGAGCTCCTACAATGAGCAGTTCTTC.

The chain has TRBV28 and TRBJ2-7; D gene uncertain. The length of the CDR3 is 19 residues. The ends were cut back, 2 bases at V and 4 bases at J, with 27 bases in the middle. CDR1 and CDR2 from the germline V gene are MDHEN and SYDVKM. As DNA, the CDR3 is TGTGCCAGCAGTTTACCCCCCCTGGCAGGTGGATCTAGGTTGTACGAGCAGTACTTC. It is translated as CASSLPPLAGGSRLYEQYF. The variable domain in full, completed from reference TRBV28 and TRBJ2-7, reads DVKVTQSSRYLVKRTGEKVFLECVQDMDHENMFWYRQDPGLGLRLIYFSYDVKMKEKGDIPEGYSVSREKKERFSLILESASTNQTSMYLCASSLPPLAGGSRLYEQYFGPGTRLTVT.

The V gene is TRBV7-6, the J gene TRBJ2-5; 7 nucleotides match TRBD2. The CDR3 loop spans 15 amino acids. J lost 2 bases, V lost 4 bases, and 7 bases had no gene match. The V gene's germline CDR1 is SGHVS and CDR2 FNYEAQ. CDR3 protein: CASSSLGTIQETQYF. CDR3 nucleotide sequence: TGTGCCAGCAGCTCTTTGGGGACTATACAAGAGACCCAGTACTTC.

This clone was counted a few times. V usage is TRBV27 and J usage is TRBJ2-1, with 7 bases that match TRBD2. Germline-derived CDR1 and CDR2 are MNHEY and SMNVEV (reference sequence). The CDR3 covers 14 residues. Losses at the gene ends were 4 bases for V and 10 bases for J; bases not matched to a gene: 10. This CDR3 is CASSSGWTRKEQFF. The CDR3 region has the DNA TGTGCCAGCAGTTCTGGGTGGACTAGGAAAGAGCAGTTCTTC.

This rearrangement joins TRBV18 to TRBJ2-3, with 7 bases matching TRBD1. The CDR3 contains 19 residues. Germline V lookup: CDR1 KGHSH, CDR2 LQKENI. With 2 bases clipped from V and 5 bases from J, the junction kept 19 bases outside the gene matches. CDR3 nucleotide sequence: TGTGCCAGCTCACCAGAGGGACAGAATAGGTGGTTTCCTGAAGATACGCAGTATTTT. It specifies CASSPEGQNRWFPEDTQYF.

The chain links TRBV4-1 to TRBJ2-1; no clear D gene. CDR3 length: 14 amino acids. V lost 0 bases to trimming and J lost 2 bases, with 5 bases between them. Germline CDR1 reads MGHRA; CDR2 reads YSYEKL. CDR3 sequence: CASSQDRAYNEQFF. The CDR3 DNA reads TGCGCCAGCAGCCAAGACCGAGCCTACAATGAGCAGTTCTTC.

The J gene is TRBJ2-7, the V gene TRBV25-1, with TRBD1 matching over 9 bases. V gave up 1 base and J gave up 3 bases; unmatched junction bases: 4. Germline V gives CDR1 MGHDK, CDR2 SYGVNS. The CDR3 extends over 15 amino acids. The CDR3 reads CASSESRDRDYEQYF. The CDR3 DNA follows: TGTGCCAGCAGTGAATCTCGGGACAGGGACTACGAGCAGTACTTC.

The chain uses TRBV28 and TRBJ2-7; TRBD2 aligns across 13 bases. The CDR3 extends over 16 amino acids. V shed 6 bases and J 3 bases; nucleotides not matched to a gene: 8. Germline V lookup: CDR1 MDHEN, CDR2 SYDVKM. The CDR3 DNA follows: TGTGCCAGCAGCCATGGACTAGCGGGAGTTCTCTACGAGCAGTACTTC. Its translation: CASSHGLAGVLYEQYF.

V gene TRBV6-5 combines with J gene TRBJ2-1; the match to TRBD2 covers 10 bases. Germline CDR1 MNHEY, CDR2 SVGAGI. The CDR3 spans 15 residues. With V trimmed by 4 bases and J by 4 bases, 4 bases remained unmatched. The DNA for the CDR3 is TGTGCCAGCAGTTCCGGGACTAGCGCATACAATGAGCAGTTCTTC. Encoded protein: CASSSGTSAYNEQFF.